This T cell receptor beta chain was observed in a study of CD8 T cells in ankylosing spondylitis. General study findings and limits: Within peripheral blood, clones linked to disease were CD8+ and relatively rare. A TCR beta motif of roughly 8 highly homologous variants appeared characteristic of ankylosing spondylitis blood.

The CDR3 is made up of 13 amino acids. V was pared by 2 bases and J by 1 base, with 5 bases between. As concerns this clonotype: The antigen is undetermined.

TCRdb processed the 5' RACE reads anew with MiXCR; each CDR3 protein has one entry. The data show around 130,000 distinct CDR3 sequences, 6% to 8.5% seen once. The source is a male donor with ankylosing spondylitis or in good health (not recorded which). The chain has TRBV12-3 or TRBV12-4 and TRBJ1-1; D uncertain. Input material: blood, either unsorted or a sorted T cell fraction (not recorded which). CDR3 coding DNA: TGTGCCAGCAGTTTACGGGCGAACACTGAAGCTTTCTTT. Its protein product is CASSLRANTEAFF.